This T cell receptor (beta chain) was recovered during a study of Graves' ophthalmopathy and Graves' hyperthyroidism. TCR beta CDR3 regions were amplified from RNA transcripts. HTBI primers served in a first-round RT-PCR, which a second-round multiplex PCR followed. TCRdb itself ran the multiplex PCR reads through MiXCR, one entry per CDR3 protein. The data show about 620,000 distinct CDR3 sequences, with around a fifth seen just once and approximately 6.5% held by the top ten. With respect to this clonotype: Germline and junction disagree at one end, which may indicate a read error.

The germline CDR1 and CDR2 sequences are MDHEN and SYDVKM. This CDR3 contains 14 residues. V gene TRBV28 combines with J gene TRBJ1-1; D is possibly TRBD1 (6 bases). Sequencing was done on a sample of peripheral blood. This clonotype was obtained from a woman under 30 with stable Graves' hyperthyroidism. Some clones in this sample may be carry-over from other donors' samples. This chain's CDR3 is CASSLLGAEAEACF. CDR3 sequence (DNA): TGTGCCAGCAGTTTATTGGGGGCCGAGGCTGAAGCTTGCTTT. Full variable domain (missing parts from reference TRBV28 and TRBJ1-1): DVKVTQSSRYLVKRTGEKVFLECVQDMDHENMFWYRQDPGLGLRLIYFSYDVKMKEKGDIPEGYSVSREKKERFSLILESASTNQTSMYLCASSLLGAEAEACFGQGTRLTVV.